Detailed here is one T cell receptor beta chain. UMIs incorporating a 6-nucleotide sample barcode were appended by means of template switching. TCRdb reprocessed the 5' RACE reads, with one entry per CDR3 protein and no DNA. The sample totals some 210,000 distinct CDR3 sequences. The germline V gene has CDR1 SGHKS and CDR2 YYEKEE (reference sequence). The CDR3 is 14 amino acids. The sample belongs to a study of monozygotic twins with inflammatory bowel disease. This rearrangement joins TRBV5-5 to TRBJ1-2; the TCRdb D gene call, TRBD1, has no DNA to confirm it. The receptor's source is a human donor with ulcerative colitis or Crohn's disease, or a healthy co-twin of an affected twin (not recorded which). The sample taken for sequencing was blood. The CDR3 reads CASSLGTVGRGYTF.